This TCR beta chain was identified in a study of post-analysis software for immune sequencing data. Looking at the study overall: Included among the disease courses, which were recorded for the cohort, were relapsing-remitting, secondary progressive and progressive-relapsing multiple sclerosis. Study-wide results and caveats: The five TRBV segments detected at higher frequency in patients than in controls included TRBV5-6, TRBV5-1 and TRBV20-1. Controls' normalized Chao1 diversity significantly exceeded that of multiple sclerosis patients. F measure grouped same-batch samples tightly together.

Carried by the TCR beta cDNA libraries were unique molecular identifiers. Yield was roughly 0.5 million cDNA molecules from approximately 0.91 to 9.4 million T cells. TCRdb fed the PCR reads into MiXCR, producing one record per CDR3 protein. This repertoire shows hundreds of thousands of distinct CDR3 sequences, less than 45% found once; its top ten account for 9.5% to 13%. This clonotype was observed at least ten times. Its specificity is unknown. Germline V lookup: CDR1 SGHDT, CDR2 YYEEEE. J lost 6 bases, V lost 0 bases, and 4 bases had no gene match. The length of the CDR3 is 15 residues. Sequencing input: blood. The receptor's source is a girl between 5 and 17 years old with multiple sclerosis. J is TRBJ2-1 and V is TRBV5-6, with TRBD2 matching over 9 bases. In DNA, the CDR3 is TGTGCCAGCAGCTTGGTGGCGGGAGGGCCCAATGAGCAGTTCTTC. Its translation is CASSLVAGGPNEQFF.